Detailed here is one T cell receptor beta chain. 60 Vbeta and 13 Jbeta primers were used in PCR. Per the original methods: A later analysis counted 65 million to 90 million unique TCR beta chains, some 11 million shared. The repertoire was sequenced with immunoSEQ multiplex PCR; TCRdb's copy has only in-frame clones and lacks some. From that table come the V and J calls and clone size; the DNA was used to work out D and trimming. This table has under 85,000 clones, around 62% appearing once. The data were taken from a study of cytomegalovirus exposure and HLA in healthy donors. The CDR3 runs 13 residues. Looked up from germline, CDR1 is GTSNPN and CDR2 is SVGIG (reference sequence). The germline V and J ends were trimmed by 7 bases and 6 bases, with 13 bases remaining between them.

The chain employs TRBV30 and TRBJ1-6; D is perhaps TRBD1 (5 bases). This receptor was obtained from a man aged 35-49 years in good health and CMV-seropositive. Material: PBMCs. The CDR3 DNA follows: TGTGCCTCCAGTGCGGGGGGTAATTCACCCCTCCACTTT. As protein: CASSAGGNSPLHF.